One TCR beta chain is described in this entry. Antigen specificity is unknown. The CDR3 length is 11 residues. The V segment lost 7 bases and the J segment 10 bases; nucleotides outside the gene matches: 8. Germline CDR1 and CDR2: SQVTM and ANQGSEA. TCRdb keeps only in-frame clones here, not all; method: immunoSEQ multiplex PCR. The data contain 100,000 or so clones, about 81% of them singletons. This record belongs to a study of T cell responses to AZD1222 COVID-19 vaccine. Study background: Second-dose timings of about 4 or about 12 weeks were pooled.

Whole-study findings and limits: An increase in Spike-specific TCR breadth and depth was observed after two AZD1222 doses. Reportedly, close to half of spike-specific TCRs are directed against unmutated variant regions.

The sequencing used peripheral blood, collected on day 0 of AZD1222 vaccination. This receptor was taken from an adult in good health. V is TRBV29-1 and J is TRBJ1-1; TRBD1 matches 8 bases. CDR3 DNA: TGCAGCGCTGGACAGGGAAATATAGCTTTCTTT. Amino acids: CSAGQGNIAFF.